The 29 T cell receptor beta chains reported below all come from one sample, sequenced in a study of cytomegalovirus exposure and HLA in healthy donors. Assay: immunoSEQ multiplex PCR; the TCRdb copy retains only in-frame clones and omits some. This table has 150,000 to 200,000 clones, 86% appearing once. Sequencing used PBMCs. These receptor sequences come from a young woman in good health and CMV-seronegative.

The chain combines TRBV27 with TRBJ1-2, with 8 bases matching TRBD1. CDR3 length: 13 residues. The V segment lost 3 bases and the J segment 4 bases; nucleotides outside the gene matches: 1. Germline-derived CDR1 and CDR2 are MNHEY and SMNVEV (reference sequence). The CDR3 region has the DNA TGTGCCAGCAGTTTTACAGGGGGCTATGGCTACACCTTC. Its protein is CASSFTGGYGYTF.

The rearrangement uses TRBV9 and TRBJ2-1, with 8 bases lining up with TRBD2. The CDR3 consists of 13 residues. Trimming at V came to 3 bases and at J to 6 bases, leaving 2 bases not matched to a gene. CDR1 SGDLS and CDR2 YYNGEE come from the germline V gene. CDR3: CASSGSGANEQFF. In DNA form, the CDR3 reads TGTGCCAGCAGCGGTAGCGGGGCCAATGAGCAGTTCTTC. The entire variable domain, with the rest obtained from reference TRBV9 and TRBJ2-1, is as follows: DSGVTQTPKHLITATGQRVTLRCSPRSGDLSVYWYQQSLDQGLQFLIQYYNGEERAKGNILERFSAQQFPDLHSELNLSSLELGDSALYFCASSGSGANEQFFGPGTRLTVL.

This chain uses TRBV2 with TRBJ1-1, with 8 bases identical to TRBD1. The germline V gene encodes CDR1 SNHLY and CDR2 FYNNEI. CDR3 size: 15 residues. V dropped 2 bases and J dropped 6; count of bases not matched to a gene: 8. This CDR3 reads CASSERPGGASEAFF. The CDR3 DNA is TGTGCCAGCAGTGAACGCCCAGGGGGCGCCTCTGAAGCTTTCTTT.

The CDR3 region has the DNA TGTGCCAGCAGCGTAGACGGGGGCTCCTACGAGCAGTACTTC. Residues: CASSVDGGSYEQYF. V usage is TRBV9 and J usage is TRBJ2-7; tentatively, D is TRBD2 (6 bases). In germline, CDR1 is SGDLS, CDR2 YYNGEE. The CDR3 covers 14 residues. V was clipped by 0 bases and J by 0 bases, with 7 bases between them.

The rearrangement uses TRBV18 and TRBJ2-5, with no clear D. Trimming took off 2 bases at V and 3 bases at J, with 10 bases between the two ends. Germline CDR1 KGHSH, CDR2 LQKENI. The CDR3 sequence is 14 residues long. The CDR3 here is CASSPEATKETQYF. CDR3 coding DNA: TGTGCCAGCTCACCAGAAGCTACGAAAGAGACCCAGTACTTC. The full variable domain, in which reference TRBV18 and TRBJ2-5 provide the parts outside the CDR3, is NAGVMQNPRHLVRRRGQEARLRCSPMKGHSHVYWYRQLPEEGLKFMVYLQKENIIDESGMPKERFSAEFPKEGPSILRIQQVVRGDSAAYFCASSPEATKETQYFGPGTRLLVL.

The J gene is TRBJ1-1, the V gene TRBV6-1; TRBD1 is a possible D gene (6 bases). Per the germline V gene, CDR1 is MNHNS and CDR2 is SASEGT. V lost 6 bases, J lost 4 bases, and 15 bases lay in between. The CDR3 consists of 14 residues. CDR3 coding DNA: TGTGCCAGCAGCCGAACAGGGATCGGCACTGAAGCTTTCTTT. Its translation: CASSRTGIGTEAFF.

This chain links TRBV1 with TRBJ1-2; TRBD1 is taken as the D call from the table, unchecked against the DNA. TRBV1 represents a pseudogene. The CDR3 is 15 amino acids. The CDR3 DNA follows: TGCACCAGCAGCCAAGAAGCAGGGTACGACTATGGCTACACCTTC. This encodes CTSSQEAGYDYGYTF.

This chain joins TRBV18 and TRBJ1-5, with a tentative D call TRBD1 (5 bases). The CDR3 spans 15 residues. CDR1 is KGHSH and CDR2 is LQKENI in the germline V gene. Trimming cost V 3 bases and J 3 bases, with 12 bases left between them. CDR3 protein: CASSPGQGNNQPQHF. The CDR3 DNA follows: TGTGCCAGCTCACCGGGTCAGGGAAACAATCAGCCCCAGCATTTT.

This clone was detected once. The rearrangement uses TRBV7-2 and TRBJ1-5; the match to TRBD1 covers 7 bases. The CDR3 contains 15 residues. V lost 5 bases and J lost 4; bases outside the gene matches: 8. From germline, CDR1 is SGHTA and CDR2 FQGNSA. CDR3 DNA sequence: TGTGCCAGCAGCCAATGGACAGGCCCAAATCAGCCCCAGCATTTT. Translation: CASSQWTGPNQPQHF. The full variable domain, completed using reference TRBV7-2 and TRBJ1-5, is GAGVSQSPSNKVTEKGKDVELRCDPISGHTALYWYRQSLGQGLEFLIYFQGNSAPDKSGLPSDRFSAERTGGSVSTLTIQRTQQEDSAVYLCASSQWTGPNQPQHFGDGTRLSIL.

The rearrangement links TRBV5-4 to TRBJ2-7; D is uncertain. This CDR3 comprises 14 residues. Trimming shortened V by 3 bases and J by 0 bases, and 10 bases separated the two germline ends. The germline gives CDR1 SGHNT, CDR2 YYREEE (reference sequence). The CDR3 here is CASSSRPTSYEQYF. The CDR3 bases are TGTGCCAGCAGCTCCCGCCCTACCTCCTACGAGCAGTACTTC.

The rearrangement uses TRBV6-4 and TRBJ1-2, with 7 bases identical to TRBD1. The CDR3 contains 14 residues. The V segment lost 3 bases and the J segment 5 bases; nucleotides outside the gene matches: 6. Germline V gene data show CDR1 as MRHNA and CDR2 as SNTAGT. CDR3 sequence (DNA): TGTGCCAGCAGTGAGGGGGACAGCCTTTATGGCTACACCTTC. Encoded protein: CASSEGDSLYGYTF.

This clone was seen only once. This chain joins TRBV5-1 and TRBJ2-3; 10 bases match TRBD1. The CDR3 covers 15 residues. Per germline, CDR1 SGHRS and CDR2 YFSETQ. The ends lost 2 bases at V and 4 bases at J; junction bases unmatched: 4. The DNA for the CDR3 is TGCGCCAGCAGCTTAGACAGGGGGCCGGCAGATACGCAGTATTTT. It translates to CASSLDRGPADTQYF.

This clone was counted a few times. This chain joins TRBV5-4 and TRBJ1-2; the D gene is possibly TRBD1 (5 bases). Trimming stripped 2 bases from V and 7 bases from J, with 12 bases between. Germline V gene data show CDR1 as SGHNT and CDR2 as YYREEE (reference sequence). The CDR3 extends over 13 amino acids. In DNA, the CDR3 is TGTGCCAGCAGCTTCGACAGAGTGCGTGGCTACACCTTC. Amino acid sequence: CASSFDRVRGYTF.

The chain couples TRBV2 to TRBJ2-2, with D unclear. This CDR3 is built from 15 residues. In germline, CDR1 is SNHLY, CDR2 FYNNEI. Trimming removed 2 bases from V and 0 bases from J, with 7 bases in between. The CDR3 reads CASSESSTNTGELFF. The CDR3 DNA reads as TGTGCCAGCAGTGAAAGTAGTACGAACACCGGGGAGCTGTTTTTT.

The V call is TRBV10-1, the J call TRBJ2-7, with 10 bases identical to TRBD2. With V trimmed by 3 bases and J by 5 bases, 10 bases remained unmatched. CDR3 size: 16 residues. Germline V gene sequence: CDR1 WNHNN, CDR2 SYGVQD (reference sequence). This chain's CDR3 is CASSDSPLAGVNEQYF. As DNA, the CDR3 is TGCGCCAGCAGTGACTCCCCTCTAGCGGGAGTCAACGAGCAGTACTTC.

This sequence joins TRBV2 and TRBJ1-2, with 9 bases that match TRBD1. CDR1 and CDR2 (germline): SNHLY, FYNNEI. There are 13 residues in the CDR3. V lost 5 bases and J lost 6; bases outside the gene matches: 4. The CDR3 DNA sequence: TGTGCCAGCAGTTTACAGGGGGCGCATGGCTACACCTTC. It encodes CASSLQGAHGYTF.

The rearrangement joins TRBV9 to TRBJ2-5, with a tentative D call TRBD1 (5 bases). Germline V gene sequence: CDR1 SGDLS, CDR2 YYNGEE. The CDR3 covers 13 residues. Trimming took off 1 base at V and 1 base at J, with 5 bases between the two ends. CDR3 sequence: CASSVRGQETQYF. The CDR3 region has the DNA TGTGCCAGCAGCGTAAGGGGCCAAGAGACCCAGTACTTC.

The J gene is TRBJ2-7, the V gene TRBV4-3; D is ambiguous. The germline gives CDR1 LGHNA, CDR2 YSLEER. Trimming removed 3 bases at V and 1 base at J, with 7 bases between. The length of the CDR3 is 13 residues. The CDR3 spells CASSQRQSYEQYF. CDR3 DNA: TGCGCCAGCAGCCAGCGCCAATCCTACGAGCAGTACTTC.

The rearrangement uses TRBV5-1 and TRBJ1-1; 12 bases are a match to TRBD1. CDR1 and CDR2 from the germline V gene are SGHRS and YFSETQ. The CDR3 is made up of 15 amino acids. The trim removed 4 bases at V and 5 bases at J, leaving 6 bases unmatched. The CDR3 spells CASSLGQGARTEAFF. The CDR3 nucleotides read TGCGCCAGCAGCCTGGGACAGGGGGCGCGTACTGAAGCTTTCTTT.

V usage is TRBV4-2 and J usage is TRBJ2-7; 8 bases align to TRBD1. The CDR3 totals 15 residues. Unmatched junction bases numbered 14, after V lost 6 bases and J lost 7 bases. The germline V gene has CDR1 LGHNA and CDR2 YNFKEQ. CDR3 bases: TGTGCCAGCAGTCCTACGGCAGGGGGCTCGGATGAGCAGTACTTC. Its translation: CASSPTAGGSDEQYF.

The CDR3 nucleotides are TGTGCCAGCAGTCGGGACAGGGGTGTGGCTGAAGCTTTCTTT. This encodes CASSRDRGVAEAFF. The chain recombines TRBV11-2 with TRBJ1-1; 10 positions match TRBD1. The length of the CDR3 is 14 residues. With V trimmed by 6 bases and J by 6 bases, 7 bases remained unmatched. Germline loops: CDR1 SGHAT, CDR2 FQNNGV.

The chain carries TRBV28 and TRBJ2-7; TRBD1 is a possible D gene (6 bases). Deletions cut 3 bases from V and 0 bases from J, with 18 bases between. The length of the CDR3 is 17 residues. Germline-derived CDR1 and CDR2 are MDHEN and SYDVKM. This CDR3 reads CASSFPSRQVYSYEQYF. Written as DNA, the CDR3 is TGTGCCAGCAGTTTCCCCTCTCGACAGGTTTACTCCTACGAGCAGTACTTC.

The chain carries TRBV29-1 and TRBJ1-5, with D tentatively TRBD1 (6 bases). This CDR3 has 13 residues. V lost 6 bases, J lost 3 bases, and 12 bases lay in between. Germline CDR1 is SQVTM and CDR2 is ANQGSEA. DNA of the CDR3: TGCAGCGTAGCCAGGGGCATCAATCAGCCCCAGCATTTT. Its translation is CSVARGINQPQHF.

The chain is built from TRBV30 and TRBJ1-1, with 10 positions matching TRBD1. The germline V gene encodes CDR1 GTSNPN and CDR2 SVGIG (reference sequence). The CDR3 runs 16 residues. The junction had 13 bases not matched to a gene; V was cut back by 8 bases and J by 1 base. The CDR3 region is CARAPGQGFTNTEAFF. The CDR3 nucleotides are TGTGCCCGTGCCCCGGGACAGGGGTTTACGAACACTGAAGCTTTCTTT.

This chain links TRBV7-9 with TRBJ2-1; D remains unclear. The V gene's germline CDR1 is SEHNR and CDR2 FQNEAQ (reference sequence). Trimming cost V 5 bases and J 6 bases, with 11 bases left between them. The CDR3 loop spans 13 amino acids. In nucleotides, the CDR3 is TGTGCCAGCAGCCCCCCCAACGGCAATGAGCAGTTCTTC. Translated, it gives CASSPPNGNEQFF.

This clone was detected once. V gene TRBV9 combines with J gene TRBJ1-1, with D perhaps TRBD1 (6 bases). The CDR3 totals 15 residues. Trimming stripped 5 bases from V and 1 base from J, with 15 bases between. Germline V gives CDR1 SGDLS, CDR2 YYNGEE. CDR3 sequence: CASSDVGHRNTEAFF. The DNA of the CDR3 is TGTGCCAGCAGTGATGTGGGACATAGGAACACTGAAGCTTTCTTT. The whole variable domain, filled in from reference TRBV9 and TRBJ1-1, reads DSGVTQTPKHLITATGQRVTLRCSPRSGDLSVYWYQQSLDQGLQFLIQYYNGEERAKGNILERFSAQQFPDLHSELNLSSLELGDSALYFCASSDVGHRNTEAFFGQGTRLTVV.

This chain joins TRBV13 and TRBJ2-7, with TRBD2 matching 16 bases. The ends lost 1 base at V and 7 bases at J; junction bases unmatched: 4. The CDR3 runs 16 residues. CDR1 is PRHDT, CDR2 FYEKMQ, per germline (reference sequence). DNA of the CDR3: TGTGCCAGCAGCTTAGTGGGACTAGCGGGAGGGCCTGAGCAGTACTTC. This codes for CASSLVGLAGGPEQYF.

The J gene is TRBJ1-5, the V gene TRBV19; D is ambiguous. Germline CDR1 and CDR2: LNHDA and SQIVND (reference sequence). V was shortened by 3 bases and J by 5 bases, with 11 bases between the two germline ends. This CDR3 has 14 residues. CDR3 in DNA: TGTGCCAGTAGTATCCCAGGTCCATATCAGCCCCAGCATTTT. Its translation: CASSIPGPYQPQHF.

The chain recombines TRBV9 with TRBJ2-5, with D possibly being TRBD2 (7 bases). This CDR3 is 17 amino acids long. Trimming cost V 4 bases and J 4 bases, with 23 bases left between them. Per the germline V gene, CDR1 is SGDLS and CDR2 is YYNGEE. The CDR3 DNA is TGTGCCAGCAGCCCTGGTTGGGGGCGGGAGAAGGCAGAGACCCAGTACTTC. Encoded protein: CASSPGWGREKAETQYF. Together with reference TRBV9 and TRBJ2-5, the CDR3 gives the full variable domain: DSGVTQTPKHLITATGQRVTLRCSPRSGDLSVYWYQQSLDQGLQFLIQYYNGEERAKGNILERFSAQQFPDLHSELNLSSLELGDSALYFCASSPGWGREKAETQYFGPGTRLLVL.